The count of the clone carrying this T cell receptor beta chain is one. The data originate from a study of OX40 agonist ivuxolimab in advanced cancers. Study-level background: Patients were dosed with the agonistic anti-OX40 (CD134) antibody ivuxolimab. Administration of intravenous ivuxolimab to patients occurred every 2 weeks at 0.01 to 10 mg/kg. Age averaged roughly 60 years (range about 20 to 80), and 80% to 90% were male.

The CDR3 extends over 13 amino acids. The germline V gene encodes CDR1 SGHRS and CDR2 YFSETQ. V lost 4 bases to trimming and J lost 3 bases; unmatched junction nucleotides: 3. The protocol was immunoSEQ multiplex PCR, while the TCRdb copy is restricted to in-frame clones and leaves out a portion. Of 60,000 to 85,000 clones listed, 94% were seen once; the top ten hold around 21%. The material sequenced was CD4+ or CD8+ T cells sorted from blood, taken in a trial of the OX40 agonist ivuxolimab. This receptor was identified in an adult with an advanced solid tumor such as melanoma, head and neck, liver or kidney cancer. The chain joins TRBV5-1 to TRBJ2-7; 8 nucleotides line up with TRBD1. The CDR3 loop is CASSMTGDYEQYF. DNA of the CDR3: TGCGCCAGCAGCATGACAGGGGACTACGAGCAGTACTTC.